This T cell receptor beta chain was observed in a study of blood T cell repertoires in COVID-19. Germline V gene sequence: CDR1 SSHAT, CDR2 FNYEAQ (reference sequence). The CDR3 totals 16 residues. About this clone itself: The junction departs from germline at one end; a sequencing error may be responsible.

Sequenced by immunoSEQ multiplex PCR; TCRdb stores in-frame clones only, minus some. The sample holds hundreds of thousands of clones, 75% to 90% seen once. The V gene is TRBV7-7, the J gene TRBJ2-6; TRBD1 matches 7 bases. Sequences were obtained from peripheral blood. This sequence was found in a man aged 18-30 years with COVID-19, enrolled during active disease. CDR3 nucleotides: TGTGCTAGCAGCCCCTCAGGGGGCTCTGGGGCCAACGTCCTGACTTTC. It translates to CASSPSGGSGANVLTF.